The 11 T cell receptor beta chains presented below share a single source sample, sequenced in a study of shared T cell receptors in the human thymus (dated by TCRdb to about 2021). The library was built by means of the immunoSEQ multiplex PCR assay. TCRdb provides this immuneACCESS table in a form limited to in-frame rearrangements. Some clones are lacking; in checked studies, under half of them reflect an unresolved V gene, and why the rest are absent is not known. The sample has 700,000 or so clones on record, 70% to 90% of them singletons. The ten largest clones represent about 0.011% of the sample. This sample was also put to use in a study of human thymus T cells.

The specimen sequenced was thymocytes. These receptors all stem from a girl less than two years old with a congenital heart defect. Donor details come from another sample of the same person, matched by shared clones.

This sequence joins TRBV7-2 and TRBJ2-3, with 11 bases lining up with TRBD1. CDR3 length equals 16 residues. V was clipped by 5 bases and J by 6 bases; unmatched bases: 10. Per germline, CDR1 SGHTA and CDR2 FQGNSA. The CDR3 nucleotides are TGTGCCAGCAGCACGGGCTCCGGGACAGGGGGGGATACGCAGTATTTT. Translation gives CASSTGSGTGGDTQYF.

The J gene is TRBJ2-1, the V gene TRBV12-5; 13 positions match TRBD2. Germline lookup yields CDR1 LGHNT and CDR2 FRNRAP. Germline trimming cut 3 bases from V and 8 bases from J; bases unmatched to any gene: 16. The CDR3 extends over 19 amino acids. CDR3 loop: CASGLITRTSGGPEDEQFF. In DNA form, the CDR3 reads TGTGCTAGTGGTTTAATAACTAGGACTAGCGGGGGCCCTGAGGATGAGCAGTTCTTC.

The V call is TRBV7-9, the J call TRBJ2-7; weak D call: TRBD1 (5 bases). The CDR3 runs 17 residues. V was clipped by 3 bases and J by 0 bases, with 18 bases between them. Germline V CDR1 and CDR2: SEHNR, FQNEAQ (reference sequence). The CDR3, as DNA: TGTGCCAGCAGCTTCGACAAGGCGAAAAGGGGCTCCTACGAGCAGTACTTC. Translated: CASSFDKAKRGSYEQYF.

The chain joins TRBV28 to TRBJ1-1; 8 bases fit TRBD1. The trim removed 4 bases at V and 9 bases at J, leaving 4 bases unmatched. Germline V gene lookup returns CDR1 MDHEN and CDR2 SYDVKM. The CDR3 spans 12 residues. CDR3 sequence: CASSYNRGKAFF. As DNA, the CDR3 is TGTGCCAGCAGTTATAACAGGGGGAAAGCTTTCTTT.

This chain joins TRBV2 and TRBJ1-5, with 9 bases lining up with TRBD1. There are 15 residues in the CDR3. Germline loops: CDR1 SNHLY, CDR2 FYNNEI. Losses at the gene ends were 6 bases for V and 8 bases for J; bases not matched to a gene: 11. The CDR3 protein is CASSDGTGSTKPQHF. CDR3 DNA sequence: TGTGCCAGCAGCGACGGGACAGGGAGTACGAAGCCCCAGCATTTT.

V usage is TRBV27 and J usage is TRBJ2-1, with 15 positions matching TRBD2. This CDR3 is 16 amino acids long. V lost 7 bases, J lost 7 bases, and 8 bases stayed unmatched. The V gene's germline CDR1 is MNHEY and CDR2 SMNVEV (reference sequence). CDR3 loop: CASTIRGLAGGNEQFF. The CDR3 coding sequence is TGTGCCAGCACCATCCGGGGACTAGCGGGGGGTAATGAGCAGTTCTTC.

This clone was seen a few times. The CDR3 bases are TGTGCCAGCAGACTGTACAGGGGGCCTAAGAGAGAAACTGAAGCTTTCTTT. It codes for CASRLYRGPKRETEAFF. V is TRBV27 and J is TRBJ1-1; 9 bases match TRBD1. The germline gives CDR1 MNHEY, CDR2 SMNVEV (reference sequence). J was trimmed by 5 bases and V by 6 bases; bases with no gene match: 16. The CDR3 covers 17 residues.

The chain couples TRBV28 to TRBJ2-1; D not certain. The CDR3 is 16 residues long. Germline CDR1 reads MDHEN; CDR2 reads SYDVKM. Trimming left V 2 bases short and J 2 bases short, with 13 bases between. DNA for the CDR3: TGTGCCAGCAGTTTAGGTCCCACCCAGGCCTACAATGAGCAGTTCTTC. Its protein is CASSLGPTQAYNEQFF. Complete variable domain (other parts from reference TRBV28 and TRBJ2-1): DVKVTQSSRYLVKRTGEKVFLECVQDMDHENMFWYRQDPGLGLRLIYFSYDVKMKEKGDIPEGYSVSREKKERFSLILESASTNQTSMYLCASSLGPTQAYNEQFFGPGTRLTVL.

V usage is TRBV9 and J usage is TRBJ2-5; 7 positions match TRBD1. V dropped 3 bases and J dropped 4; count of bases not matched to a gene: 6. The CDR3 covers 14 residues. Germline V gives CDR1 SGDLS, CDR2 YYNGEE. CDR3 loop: CASSAPGQRETQYF. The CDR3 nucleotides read TGTGCCAGCAGCGCCCCGGGACAGAGAGAGACCCAGTACTTC.

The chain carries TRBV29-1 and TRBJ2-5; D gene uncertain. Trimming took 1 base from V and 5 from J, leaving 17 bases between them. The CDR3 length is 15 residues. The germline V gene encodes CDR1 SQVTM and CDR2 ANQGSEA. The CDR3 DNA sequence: TGCAGCGTTGAAGTAGTTGGTCCTAAGGAGGAGACCCAGTACTTC. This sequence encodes CSVEVVGPKEETQYF.

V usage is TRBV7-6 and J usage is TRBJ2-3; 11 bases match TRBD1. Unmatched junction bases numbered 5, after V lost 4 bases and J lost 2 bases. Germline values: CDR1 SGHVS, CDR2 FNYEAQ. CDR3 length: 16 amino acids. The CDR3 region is CASSYGQGAPTDTQYF. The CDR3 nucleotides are TGTGCCAGCAGCTACGGACAGGGGGCGCCCACAGATACGCAGTATTTT. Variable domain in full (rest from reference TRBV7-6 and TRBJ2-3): GAGVSQSPRYKVTKRGQDVALRCDPISGHVSLYWYRQALGQGPEFLTYFNYEAQQDKSGLPNDRFSAERPEGSISTLTIQRTEQRDSAMYRCASSYGQGAPTDTQYFGPGTRLTVL.